The clone carrying this TCR beta chain was detected only a few times. This CDR3 contains 12 residues. Trimming left V 8 bases short and J 0 bases short, with 7 bases between. Germline V gene data show CDR1 as LGHDT and CDR2 as YNNKEL (reference sequence). The library targeted TCRbeta and was prepared with unique molecular identifiers. TCRdb re-called the PCR reads with MiXCR, one entry per CDR3 protein. The profile covers about 690,000 distinct CDR3 sequences, with approximately 15% appearing a single time and 1.1% taken by the ten largest. The data stem from a study of T-cell reconstitution after alpha-beta-depleted transplantation in children.

The clonotype originates from a human donor who donated a stem cell graft to a child with acute myeloid leukemia. The source material was PBMCs from the stem cell graft donor, sampled from the stem cell graft. The gene calls are TRBV3-1 and TRBJ2-5, with D hard to call. The CDR3 DNA reads TGTGCCAGCGAACGGAACCAAGAGACCCAGTACTTC. It is translated as CASERNQETQYF.